This TCR beta chain is drawn from a study of shared clonotypes between healthy human individuals. Points from the study as a whole: A handful of donors had 5% to 6% of their naive CD4 clonotypes in common.

Sequencing used immunoSEQ multiplex PCR; TCRdb keeps in-frame clones, though not all of them. Among approximately 530,000 clones listed, about 96% were seen once. The CDR3 covers 15 residues. V lost 7 bases and J lost 4, with 17 bases in between. Germline lookup yields CDR1 SNHLY and CDR2 FYNNEI. About this clone itself: The antigen is unknown.

This TCR came from a woman in her thirties in good health. The gene calls are TRBV2 and TRBJ1-3, with TRBD1 as a possible D gene (5 bases). The sample consisted of naive CD4+ T cells sorted from blood. Subset indicated: CD45RA+ positively selected. This CDR3 is CASTPGTPQGNTIYF. The CDR3, as DNA: TGTGCCAGCACCCCCGGGACGCCACAGGGAAACACCATATATTTT.